This T cell receptor (beta chain) derives from a study of blood T cells in healthy people across ages. This clonotype was seen only a few times. The antigen remains undetermined. Findings of the study overall: Per million T cells, TCR beta diversity dropped about linearly as age rose.

The germline V gene has CDR1 DFQATT and CDR2 SNEGSKA (reference sequence). V lost 8 bases, J lost 2 bases, and 6 bases stayed unmatched. The CDR3 contains 13 residues. Healthy Caucasians from Russia aged about 6 to 95 served as donors. The study isolated at least 6.5 million PBMCs from each sample. PCR was performed a second time for about 6 to 12 cycles using a sample-barcoded 5' primer and a J-beta primer mix. TCRdb redid the calling of the 5' RACE reads with MiXCR, one entry per CDR3 protein. This sample has 1.5 million to 2 million distinct CDR3 sequences, with about 35% found just once. Sample: blood. This clonotype originated in a woman in her 30s in good health. V and J are TRBV20-1 and TRBJ2-3, with TRBD2 identical over 8 bases. This CDR3 reads CSSQRGPTDTQYF. The CDR3 nucleotides are TGCAGTTCCCAGCGGGGGCCCACAGATACGCAGTATTTT.